Listed below are T cell receptor beta chains from one sample, sequenced in a study of blood T cell repertoires in COVID-19. Sequencing used immunoSEQ multiplex PCR; TCRdb keeps in-frame clones, though not all of them. The sample records fewer than 350,000 clones, around 85% being singletons. The sample comprised peripheral blood. These receptor sequences come from a woman aged 25 to 39 who had recovered from COVID-19. Both conserved end residues are part of each CDR3. Fields, in order: D gene, V gene, J gene, clone size, CDR3 protein, CDR3 DNA. A D gene is named only where the DNA matches it firmly. Only part of the rows carry a size: once, few, many, or a class if the clone is expanded.

d_gene: TRBD2
v_gene: TRBV5-4
j_gene: TRBJ2-7
abundance: .
CDR3aa: CASSLGGGLALHEQYF
CDR3nt: TGTGCCAGCAGCTTGGGGGGGGGACTAGCTCTCCACGAGCAGTACTTC

d_gene: TRBD1
v_gene: TRBV19
j_gene: TRBJ1-4
abundance: few
CDR3aa: CASRTGGPAEKLFF
CDR3nt: TGTGCCAGTAGGACAGGGGGACCGGCTGAAAAACTGTTTTTT

d_gene: TRBD1
v_gene: TRBV5-4
j_gene: TRBJ2-2
abundance: .
CDR3aa: CASSLRDRLTGELFF
CDR3nt: TGTGCCAGCAGCTTGCGGGACAGACTCACCGGGGAGCTGTTTTTT

d_gene: TRBD1
v_gene: TRBV30
j_gene: TRBJ1-6
abundance: .
CDR3aa: CAGKQGVSYNSPLHF
CDR3nt: TGTGCCGGTAAACAGGGGGTATCCTATAATTCACCCCTCCACTTT

d_gene: .
v_gene: TRBV5-6
j_gene: TRBJ1-5
abundance: .
CDR3aa: CASSLKRGNQPQHF
CDR3nt: TGTGCCAGCAGCTTGAAACGGGGTAATCAGCCCCAGCATTTT

d_gene: .
v_gene: TRBV2
j_gene: TRBJ1-2
abundance: .
CDR3aa: CADNGAGDYGYTF
CDR3nt: TGTGCAGACAACGGGGCAGGGGACTATGGCTACACCTTC

d_gene: .
v_gene: TRBV4-1
j_gene: TRBJ1-5
abundance: .
CDR3aa: CASSNQGNQPQHF
CDR3nt: TGCGCCAGCAGCAACCAGGGCAATCAGCCCCAGCATTTT

d_gene: TRBD1
v_gene: TRBV24-1
j_gene: TRBJ2-3
abundance: .
CDR3aa: CATKDRGITDTQYF
CDR3nt: TGTGCCACCAAGGACAGGGGGATCACAGATACGCAGTATTTT

d_gene: .
v_gene: TRBV7-9
j_gene: TRBJ2-3
abundance: .
CDR3aa: CASSFHTDTQYF
CDR3nt: TGTGCCAGCAGCTTTCACACAGATACGCAGTATTTT

d_gene: .
v_gene: TRBV5-1
j_gene: TRBJ2-7
abundance: .
CDR3aa: CASSPLGSVYEQYF
CDR3nt: TGCGCCAGCAGCCCCCTTGGCAGCGTCTACGAGCAGTACTTC

d_gene: .
v_gene: TRBV18
j_gene: TRBJ2-1
abundance: .
CDR3aa: CASSPSGSDNEQFF
CDR3nt: TGTGCCAGCTCCCCTTCGGGGAGCGACAATGAGCAGTTCTTC

d_gene: TRBD2
v_gene: TRBV2
j_gene: TRBJ2-3
abundance: .
CDR3aa: CASSAGLAPHGSTDTQYF
CDR3nt: TGTGCCAGCAGCGCGGGACTAGCGCCTCATGGGAGCACAGATACGCAGTATTTT

d_gene: .
v_gene: TRBV12-3/TRBV12-4
j_gene: TRBJ1-1
abundance: .
CDR3aa: CAFREMGNTEAFF
CDR3nt: TGTGCCTTTCGGGAGATGGGGAACACTGAAGCTTTCTTT

d_gene: .
v_gene: TRBV6-5
j_gene: TRBJ2-7
abundance: .
CDR3aa: CASSYFRQNPYEQYF
CDR3nt: TGTGCCAGCAGTTACTTCAGACAGAATCCCTACGAGCAGTACTTC

d_gene: .
v_gene: TRBV6-1
j_gene: TRBJ1-2
abundance: .
CDR3aa: CASSDGGYGYTF
CDR3nt: TGTGCCAGCAGTGACGGGGGGTATGGCTACACCTTC

d_gene: TRBD2
v_gene: TRBV11-2
j_gene: TRBJ2-2
abundance: .
CDR3aa: CASSLVAGDFTGELFF
CDR3nt: TGTGCCAGCAGCTTAGTTGCGGGGGACTTCACCGGGGAGCTGTTTTTT

d_gene: TRBD2
v_gene: TRBV19
j_gene: TRBJ2-7
abundance: .
CDR3aa: CASSMTSGRIAPYEQYF
CDR3nt: TGTGCCAGTAGTATGACTAGCGGGAGGATCGCCCCCTACGAGCAGTACTTC

d_gene: TRBD1
v_gene: TRBV5-1
j_gene: TRBJ1-2
abundance: .
CDR3aa: CASSPTGGAYGYTF
CDR3nt: TGCGCCAGCAGCCCAACAGGGGGAGCCTATGGCTACACCTTC

d_gene: .
v_gene: TRBV2
j_gene: TRBJ1-2
abundance: .
CDR3aa: CASRDTNYGYTF
CDR3nt: TGTGCCAGCAGGGACACTAACTATGGCTACACCTTC

d_gene: .
v_gene: TRBV29-1
j_gene: TRBJ1-1
abundance: .
CDR3aa: CSVAPQGGAEAFF
CDR3nt: TGCAGCGTTGCCCCACAGGGCGGCGCTGAAGCTTTCTTT

d_gene: .
v_gene: TRBV18
j_gene: TRBJ1-1
abundance: .
CDR3aa: CASSPPSVNTEAFF
CDR3nt: TGTGCCAGCTCACCACCGTCGGTGAACACTGAAGCTTTCTTT

d_gene: .
v_gene: TRBV7-9
j_gene: TRBJ1-6
abundance: .
CDR3aa: CASSPPGAYNSPLHF
CDR3nt: TGTGCCAGCAGCCCACCGGGAGCTTATAATTCACCCCTCCACTTT

d_gene: TRBD1
v_gene: TRBV6-1
j_gene: TRBJ2-5
abundance: .
CDR3aa: CASSDGSRGLTQYF
CDR3nt: TGTGCCAGCAGTGATGGGTCTAGGGGGCTGACCCAGTACTTC

d_gene: TRBD1
v_gene: TRBV6-5
j_gene: TRBJ2-7
abundance: .
CDR3aa: CASSLTTGYHEQYF
CDR3nt: TGTGCCAGCAGTCTAACGACAGGGTACCACGAGCAGTACTTC

d_gene: .
v_gene: TRBV28
j_gene: TRBJ1-5
abundance: .
CDR3aa: CASIPRGGADQPQHF
CDR3nt: TGTGCCAGCATCCCACGGGGAGGGGCGGATCAGCCCCAGCATTTT

d_gene: .
v_gene: TRBV4-1
j_gene: TRBJ1-1
abundance: many
CDR3aa: CASSHRRGNTEAFF
CDR3nt: TGCGCCAGCAGCCACCGACGGGGGAACACTGAAGCTTTCTTT